A single sample is the source of the 26 T cell receptor beta chains below, sequenced in a study of beta chain features in type 1 diabetes. Since all of the isolated RNA was reverse transcribed, expressed TCRB transcripts were what got sequenced. Repertoires were generated with immunoSEQ multiplex PCR, while TCRdb's copy carries only in-frame clones and drops some. The table lists hundreds of thousands of clones, around 15% of them singletons. Specimen: naive CD4+ T cells from blood. These receptors came from a man aged 18 to 29 in good health.

V is TRBV2 and J is TRBJ1-1; a weak D match, TRBD1 (6 bases). V lost 6 bases and J 1 base, leaving 9 bases between the germline ends. Germline CDR1 SNHLY, CDR2 FYNNEI. This CDR3 has 13 residues. The CDR3 loop is CASSVGQNTEAFF. CDR3 DNA sequence: TGTGCCAGCAGCGTGGGACAGAACACTGAAGCTTTCTTT.

The V gene is TRBV5-4, the J gene TRBJ1-4; D unclear. CDR3 length equals 14 residues. CDR1 SGHNT and CDR2 YYREEE come from the germline V gene (reference sequence). V gave up 0 bases and J gave up 5 bases, with 8 bases separating them. For the CDR3, the DNA is TGTGCCAGCAGCTTGGGGACCGCAAATGAAAAACTGTTTTTT. Translating gives CASSLGTANEKLFF.

This clone was seen only a few times. The junction differs from germline at one of its ends, possibly a read error. The J gene is TRBJ2-7, the V gene TRBV5-4; D is perhaps TRBD1 (6 bases). The CDR3 spans 15 residues. Germline CDR1 reads SGHNT; CDR2 reads YYREEE (reference sequence). Here the CDR3 reads CASSQEGRGSYEQYF. The CDR3 DNA sequence: TGCGCCAGCAGCCAAGAGGGCAGGGGAAGCTACGAGCAGTACTTC.

This clone has only a few counts. The chain recombines TRBV19 with TRBJ2-5; D remains ambiguous. This CDR3 is built from 13 residues. V was trimmed by 7 bases and J by 5 bases, leaving 14 bases between them. Germline V gene lookup returns CDR1 LNHDA and CDR2 SQIVND (reference sequence). The CDR3, as DNA: TGTGCCAGTACCACAAGGCTACGGGAGACCCAGTACTTC. Its translation: CASTTRLRETQYF.

This clone came up once. This chain joins TRBV6-6 and TRBJ1-1; 8 nucleotides line up with TRBD1. Germline V gene data show CDR1 as MNHNY and CDR2 as SVGAGI (reference sequence). The V and J ends lost 5 bases and 4 bases, in that order; junction bases with no gene match: 6. This CDR3 has 14 residues. The CDR3 protein is CASSLTGVGTEAFF. DNA of the CDR3: TGTGCCAGCAGTCTGACAGGGGTTGGCACTGAAGCTTTCTTT.

The rearrangement links TRBV5-1 to TRBJ1-6, with TRBD1 matching 10 bases. Per germline, CDR1 SGHRS and CDR2 YFSETQ. The trim removed 7 bases at V and 5 bases at J, leaving 6 bases unmatched. The CDR3 runs 15 residues. CDR3 loop: CASQTGGGNNSPLHF. The CDR3 DNA follows: TGCGCCAGCCAGACAGGGGGCGGTAATAATTCACCCCTCCACTTT.

This clone was recorded once. This sequence joins TRBV14 and TRBJ1-1; D is ambiguous. The ends were cut back, 4 bases at V and 5 bases at J, with 17 bases in the middle. The CDR3 consists of 15 residues. Germline CDR1 is SGHDN and CDR2 is FVKESK. CDR3 bases: TGTGCCAGCAGCCCCCGCTCCCCCAGGTGGACTGAAGCTTTCTTT. Its translation is CASSPRSPRWTEAFF.

The table lists this clone with a few counts. CDR3 in DNA: TGTGCCAGCAGCTTAGATCTGGCTAGCGGTGTCTTGTACTTC. It codes for CASSLDLASGVLYF. The chain carries TRBV11-2 and TRBJ2-7; TRBD2 matches at 7 bases. Germline values: CDR1 SGHAT, CDR2 FQNNGV. The CDR3 runs 14 residues. V shed 0 bases and J 12 bases; nucleotides not matched to a gene: 11.

The V gene is TRBV11-2, the J gene TRBJ1-1; D gene uncertain. Germline CDR1 and CDR2: SGHAT and FQNNGV. The germline V and J ends were trimmed by 5 bases and 4 bases, with 11 bases remaining between them. This CDR3 has 13 residues. CDR3 DNA sequence: TGTGCCAGCAGCCCCCAAAGGATCACTGAAGCTTTCTTT. The encoded protein is CASSPQRITEAFF.

J is TRBJ1-3 and V is TRBV13; weak D call: TRBD1 (5 bases). The ends were cut back, 3 bases at V and 0 bases at J, with 12 bases in the middle. Looked up from germline, CDR1 is PRHDT and CDR2 is FYEKMQ (reference sequence). This CDR3 contains 16 residues. DNA of the CDR3: TGTGCCAGCAGCTTTCAGGGAGGGTTCTCTGGAAACACCATATATTTT. As protein: CASSFQGGFSGNTIYF.

This chain connects TRBV7-2 to TRBJ2-5, with a tentative D call TRBD2 (5 bases). The CDR3 is made up of 14 amino acids. Trimming stripped 5 bases from V and 5 bases from J, with 15 bases between. Germline CDR1 is SGHTA and CDR2 is FQGNSA. The CDR3 DNA follows: TGTGCCAGCAGCGGAACGGGAAGGAGGGAGACCCAGTACTTC. Translation: CASSGTGRRETQYF.

This clone was observed a handful of times. The J gene is TRBJ2-1, the V gene TRBV30; 10 bases are a match to TRBD1. V shed 1 base and J 4 bases; nucleotides not matched to a gene: 4. This CDR3 is 15 amino acids long. Germline lookup yields CDR1 GTSNPN and CDR2 SVGIG (reference sequence). CDR3 sequence reads: CAWSGGQGYYNEQFF. The CDR3 bases are TGTGCCTGGAGTGGGGGACAGGGGTATTACAATGAGCAGTTCTTC.

V gene TRBV18 combines with J gene TRBJ2-7; 7 bases map to TRBD2. V dropped 4 bases and J dropped 0; count of bases not matched to a gene: 6. The CDR3 is 15 amino acids. Per the germline V gene, CDR1 is KGHSH and CDR2 is LQKENI. CDR3 amino acids: CASSQQRGSSYEQYF. The CDR3 DNA reads TGTGCCAGCTCACAACAGCGGGGCAGCTCCTACGAGCAGTACTTC.

This clone occurred a few times. The chain uses TRBV5-6 and TRBJ2-5; TRBD1 matches 10 bases. V lost 4 bases and J lost 7; bases outside the gene matches: 16. Germline loops: CDR1 SGHDT, CDR2 YYEEEE. The CDR3 extends over 17 amino acids. CDR3 in DNA: TGTGCCAGCAGCGAGGACGGCGGGACAGGGGTCCCCGGGACCCAGTACTTC. The encoded protein is CASSEDGGTGVPGTQYF. Combining the CDR3 with reference TRBV5-6 and TRBJ2-5 gives the whole variable domain DAGVTQSPTHLIKTRGQQVTLRCSPKSGHDTVSWYQQALGQGPQFIFQYYEEEERQRGNFPDRFSGHQFPNYSSELNVNALLLGDSALYLCASSEDGGTGVPGTQYFGPGTRLLVL.

The chain links TRBV5-1 to TRBJ2-2, with 11 positions matching TRBD1. Per germline, CDR1 SGHRS and CDR2 YFSETQ. The CDR3 runs 17 residues. J was trimmed by 5 bases and V by 6 bases; bases with no gene match: 12. The CDR3 sequence: CASNLSPGTGGTGELFF. CDR3 bases: TGCGCCAGCAACCTGTCCCCCGGGACAGGGGGGACCGGGGAGCTGTTTTTT.

This clone has more than one count but fewer than ten. The chain has TRBV11-1 and TRBJ1-1; 8 nucleotides agree with TRBD1. CDR1 is SGHAT, CDR2 FQDESV, per germline (reference sequence). Trimming cost V 6 bases and J 2 bases; bases outside gene matches: 8. CDR3 length: 15 residues. CDR3 in amino acids: CASSSGGESNTEAFF. CDR3 DNA sequence: TGTGCCAGCAGTTCAGGGGGCGAAAGCAACACTGAAGCTTTCTTT.

This clone was picked up a small number of times. The V call is TRBV28, the J call TRBJ2-1; D possibly corresponds to TRBD2 (6 bases). V lost 2 bases and J 6 bases, leaving 14 bases between the germline ends. CDR1 is MDHEN and CDR2 is SYDVKM in the germline V gene. The length of the CDR3 is 15 residues. In nucleotides, the CDR3 is TGTGCCAGCAGTTTACCCCTCACCGGGGGCAATGAGCAGTTCTTC. Amino acid sequence: CASSLPLTGGNEQFF. Full variable domain (rest looked up from reference TRBV28 and TRBJ2-1): DVKVTQSSRYLVKRTGEKVFLECVQDMDHENMFWYRQDPGLGLRLIYFSYDVKMKEKGDIPEGYSVSREKKERFSLILESASTNQTSMYLCASSLPLTGGNEQFFGPGTRLTVL.

V is TRBV7-2 and J is TRBJ1-2; 10 nucleotides line up with TRBD1. Germline CDR1 reads SGHTA; CDR2 reads FQGNSA. The V and J ends lost 3 bases and 3 bases, in that order; junction bases with no gene match: 7. The CDR3 is 16 residues long. CDR3 sequence reads: CASSFIRQGADYGYTF. The CDR3 nucleotides read TGTGCCAGCAGCTTCATAAGACAGGGGGCTGACTATGGCTACACCTTC.

CDR3 region: CASSLLGQGNQPQHF. DNA for the CDR3: TGTGCCAGCAGCCTTCTAGGGCAGGGCAATCAGCCCCAGCATTTT. The rearrangement uses TRBV13 and TRBJ1-5, with D unresolved. This CDR3 spans 15 amino acids. Per germline, CDR1 PRHDT and CDR2 FYEKMQ (reference sequence). Trimming stripped 5 bases from V and 2 bases from J, with 13 bases between.

This chain joins TRBV7-3 and TRBJ2-2, with TRBD1 matching over 9 bases. This CDR3 region has 17 residues. The V gene's germline CDR1 is SGHTA and CDR2 FQGTGA. V was pared by 2 bases and J by 6 bases, with 10 bases of the junction left unmatched. CDR3: CASSLLGQGINPGELFF. The CDR3 nucleotides read TGTGCCAGCAGCTTACTAGGACAGGGGATTAATCCCGGGGAGCTGTTTTTT.

The chain joins TRBV25-1 to TRBJ2-7; 7 nucleotides match TRBD1. V was clipped by 8 bases and J by 6 bases; unmatched bases: 19. From germline, CDR1 is MGHDK and CDR2 SYGVNS. The CDR3 is made up of 16 amino acids. CDR3 residues: CASPDRAETILREQYF. In DNA form, the CDR3 reads TGTGCCAGCCCCGACAGGGCCGAAACCATCCTTCGCGAGCAGTACTTC.

In its sample, this clone was seen a few times. The chain combines TRBV28 with TRBJ2-2, with a tentative D call TRBD2 (6 bases). The germline V gene encodes CDR1 MDHEN and CDR2 SYDVKM. This CDR3 has 12 amino acids. Deletions cut 2 bases from V and 15 bases from J, with 13 bases between. The CDR3 nucleotides read TGTGCCAGCAGTTTAAAGGGACTCGGATTGTTTTTT. Translation gives CASSLKGLGLFF.

The rearrangement joins TRBV9 to TRBJ1-2; D remains unclear. This CDR3 contains 13 residues. The germline V gene encodes CDR1 SGDLS and CDR2 YYNGEE. The V and J ends lost 0 bases and 7 bases respectively, with 10 bases between them. CDR3 coding DNA: TGTGCCAGCAGCGTAGGAGGAGAGACTGGCTACACCTTC. The encoded protein is CASSVGGETGYTF.

The chain joins TRBV19 to TRBJ2-4, with D perhaps TRBD1 or TRBD2 (6 bases each). Germline V gives CDR1 LNHDA, CDR2 SQIVND (reference sequence). This CDR3 is built from 13 residues. Trimming took off 11 bases at V and 5 bases at J, with 16 bases between the two ends. The CDR3 nucleotides are TGTGCCCCAAGGGGGGATCATCAAAACATTCAGTACTTC. This sequence encodes CAPRGDHQNIQYF.

The genes are TRBV5-6 and TRBJ2-1; TRBD1 is a possible D gene (5 bases). In germline, CDR1 is SGHDT, CDR2 YYEEEE. V was shortened by 4 bases and J by 2 bases, with 19 bases between the two germline ends. The CDR3 extends over 17 amino acids. The CDR3 sequence is CASSPLVRARPYNEQFF. The CDR3 region has the DNA TGTGCCAGCAGCCCCCTCGTCAGGGCGCGACCCTACAATGAGCAGTTCTTC.

This clone has a handful of counts. This chain uses TRBV7-9 with TRBJ2-2; either TRBD1 or TRBD2 may fit D (6 bases each). The germline V and J ends were trimmed by 1 base and 4 bases, with 10 bases remaining between them. The CDR3 is 15 residues long. Looked up from germline, CDR1 is SEHNR and CDR2 is FQNEAQ (reference sequence). CDR3 sequence (DNA): TGTGCCAGCAGCTTAGTTCGGGGGCTCACCGGGGAGCTGTTTTTT. The encoded protein is CASSLVRGLTGELFF.